Each of the 18 T cell receptor beta chains below was sequenced from the same sample in a study of T cells in Graves' hyperthyroidism and ophthalmopathy. It was RNA transcripts that yielded the amplified TCR beta CDR3 regions. HTBI primers were the set used in a first-round RT-PCR of the TCR CDR3. TCRdb ran MiXCR on the multiplex PCR reads and lists one entry per CDR3 protein. The table records 600,000 to 900,000 distinct CDR3 sequences, over 15% of them present only once. The specimen was blood. The receptors were gathered from a man younger than 35 with Graves' hyperthyroidism.

This clonotype was seen ten or more times. This chain connects TRBV29-1 to TRBJ2-7; a weak D match, TRBD1 (5 bases). Germline CDR1 and CDR2: SQVTM and ANQGSEA. V lost 4 bases, J lost 6 bases, and 19 bases lay in between. CDR3 size: 14 residues. The CDR3 DNA reads TGCAGCGTTGTATTCGATAGGGGTTATCGCGAGCAGTACTTC. Translation: CSVVFDRGYREQYF.

The chain employs TRBV5-8 and TRBJ2-2, with 8 bases aligning to TRBD2. V lost 3 bases to trimming and J lost 5 bases; unmatched junction nucleotides: 6. Germline CDR1 and CDR2: SGHTS and YDEGEE. The CDR3 has 15 amino acids. The CDR3 loop reads CASSSYSGSTGELFF. DNA of the CDR3: TGTGCCAGCAGCTCATACAGCGGGAGTACCGGGGAGCTGTTTTTT.

The chain is built from TRBV7-6 and TRBJ2-2; TRBD2 might be the D (7 bases). V was trimmed by 5 bases and J by 9 bases, leaving 22 bases between them. The V gene's germline CDR1 is SGHVS and CDR2 FNYEAQ. The CDR3 runs 16 residues. The CDR3 protein is CASSPHGGSGGRELFF. CDR3 sequence (DNA): TGTGCCAGCAGCCCTCATGGAGGGTCGGGGGGCCGGGAGCTGTTTTTT. The variable domain in full, with the rest retrieved from reference TRBV7-6 and TRBJ2-2, is GAGVSQSPRYKVTKRGQDVALRCDPISGHVSLYWYRQALGQGPEFLTYFNYEAQQDKSGLPNDRFSAERPEGSISTLTIQRTEQRDSAMYRCASSPHGGSGGRELFFGEGSRLTVL.

The rearrangement joins TRBV7-9 to TRBJ2-7; perhaps TRBD2 as D (6 bases). This CDR3 has 16 residues. Trimming took off 5 bases at V and 1 base at J, with 18 bases between the two ends. Germline V gives CDR1 SEHNR, CDR2 FQNEAQ (reference sequence). The CDR3 loop reads CASSHNSGIGSYEQYF. CDR3 in DNA: TGTGCCAGCAGCCATAATAGCGGTATAGGATCCTACGAGCAGTACTTC. Together with reference TRBV7-9 and TRBJ2-7, the CDR3 gives the full variable domain: DTGVSQNPRHKITKRGQNVTFRCDPISEHNRLYWYRQTLGQGPEFLTYFQNEAQLEKSRLLSDRFSAERPKGSFSTLEIQRTEQGDSAMYLCASSHNSGIGSYEQYFGPGTRLTVT.

There are a few counts of this clonotype. This chain links TRBV20-1 with TRBJ1-4, with D uncertain. Germline loops: CDR1 DFQATT, CDR2 SNEGSKA (reference sequence). V lost 3 bases and J lost 3, with 11 bases in between. The CDR3 runs 14 residues. CDR3 protein: CSASRAEANEKLFF. CDR3 DNA sequence: TGCAGTGCTAGCCGGGCAGAAGCTAATGAAAAACTGTTTTTT.

This clonotype was recorded at least ten times. V usage is TRBV28 and J usage is TRBJ2-7; D is ambiguous. V was shortened by 4 bases and J by 0 bases, with 13 bases between the two germline ends. This CDR3 comprises 15 residues. CDR1 and CDR2 (germline): MDHEN, SYDVKM. As DNA, the CDR3 is TGTGCCAGCAGTTCGACCGGGTTCCCCTCCTACGAGCAGTACTTC. Encoded protein: CASSSTGFPSYEQYF.

The chain's CDR3 is CASSPQEAGGVYGYTF. The CDR3 DNA follows: TGCGCCAGCAGCCCCCAAGAGGCAGGGGGCGTATATGGCTACACCTTC. The chain recombines TRBV4-1 with TRBJ1-2; 8 nucleotides match TRBD1. The CDR3 is 16 amino acids. Germline values: CDR1 MGHRA, CDR2 YSYEKL. The V and J ends lost 4 bases and 5 bases, in that order; junction bases with no gene match: 12.

The chain employs TRBV5-6 and TRBJ2-2, with TRBD2 matching over 11 bases. Germline V gives CDR1 SGHDT, CDR2 YYEEEE. V dropped 2 bases and J dropped 4; count of bases not matched to a gene: 7. The CDR3 has 17 residues. For the CDR3, the DNA is TGTGCCAGCAGCTTCGTCCTAGCGGGAGGAGCCACCGGGGAGCTGTTTTTT. Its translation: CASSFVLAGGATGELFF.

This clonotype showed up many times. The chain combines TRBV2 with TRBJ2-7; D remains unclear. CDR1 is SNHLY, CDR2 FYNNEI, per germline. This CDR3 contains 14 residues. The ends were cut back, 1 base at V and 5 bases at J, with 12 bases in the middle. CDR3 nucleotide sequence: TGTGCCAGCAGTGAAGGGATACCCACTGACGAGCAGTACTTC. Translated, it gives CASSEGIPTDEQYF.

This clonotype was found a few times. V and J are TRBV19 and TRBJ1-5, with D unclear. Germline V gives CDR1 LNHDA, CDR2 SQIVND (reference sequence). Trimming shortened V by 7 bases and J by 6 bases, and 13 bases separated the two germline ends. The CDR3 is made up of 13 amino acids. The CDR3 coding sequence is TGTGCCAGTACCACGAATCGGGGTCAGCCCCAGCATTTT. It yields the protein CASTTNRGQPQHF.

This clonotype came up many times. This rearrangement joins TRBV3-1 to TRBJ2-1, with 8 bases identical to TRBD2. V trimming: 1 base; J trimming: 8 bases; junction bases outside the gene matches: 7. The CDR3 spans 15 residues. CDR1 is LGHDT, CDR2 YNNKEL, per germline (reference sequence). DNA for the CDR3: TGTGCCAGCAGCCAAGTAATAGCGGGATTATATGAGCAGTTCTTC. Protein: CASSQVIAGLYEQFF.

There are a few counts of this clonotype. In DNA form, the CDR3 reads TGTGCCAGCAGTACGCTTTCCACCTTTTACGGACAAGAGACCCAGTACTTC. Translated, it gives CASSTLSTFYGQETQYF. This rearrangement joins TRBV28 to TRBJ2-5; D call uncertain. The CDR3 covers 17 residues. Germline V gene lookup returns CDR1 MDHEN and CDR2 SYDVKM. Trimming removed 5 bases at V and 2 bases at J, with 21 bases between.

This clonotype was counted between two and nine times. The chain links TRBV20-1 to TRBJ2-2; no reliable D call. Germline lookup yields CDR1 DFQATT and CDR2 SNEGSKA (reference sequence). V was pared by 3 bases and J by 4 bases, with 9 bases between. The CDR3 sequence is 13 residues long. This CDR3 is CSASDQPTGELFF. The CDR3 nucleotides are TGCAGTGCTAGCGACCAGCCCACCGGGGAGCTGTTTTTT.

Comments on this clonotype: A read error is possible here, since a much larger clone lies one base away. The CDR3 coding sequence is TGTGCCACCAGTGGTTCCGGACAGGGAAGTGGCACCGGGGAGCTGTTTTTT. This translates into CATSGSGQGSGTGELFF. The genes are TRBV24-1 and TRBJ2-2; 8 bases are shared with TRBD1. Trimming removed 5 bases from V and 4 bases from J; junction bases left unmatched: 11. CDR3 length: 17 amino acids. Germline CDR1 KGHDR, CDR2 SFDVKD.

The V call is TRBV4-1, the J call TRBJ1-2, with 8 bases lining up with TRBD1. The CDR3 spans 15 residues. The V gene end was trimmed by 0 bases and the J gene end by 1 base; junction bases not matched to a gene: 1. CDR1 is MGHRA, CDR2 YSYEKL, per germline. Written as DNA, the CDR3 is TGCGCCAGCAGCCAAGATGGACAGGGTAACTATGGCTACACCTTC. The encoded protein is CASSQDGQGNYGYTF.

The chain carries TRBV7-2 and TRBJ2-2; D not certain. V lost 5 bases and J lost 0, with 10 bases in between. The CDR3 totals 15 residues. Germline CDR1 reads SGHTA; CDR2 reads FQGNSA. The CDR3 here is CASSPDTTNTGELFF. The CDR3 nucleotides are TGTGCCAGCAGCCCCGACACCACGAACACCGGGGAGCTGTTTTTT.

This clonotype was recorded many times. CDR3 amino acids: CASGGRSTDTQYF. The CDR3 DNA sequence: TGTGCCAGCGGAGGGAGAAGCACAGATACGCAGTATTTT. J is TRBJ2-3 and V is TRBV28, with a tentative D call TRBD2 (6 bases). Trimming took off 8 bases at V and 0 bases at J, with 9 bases between the two ends. The germline gives CDR1 MDHEN, CDR2 SYDVKM. The CDR3 runs 13 residues.

The rearrangement joins TRBV4-1 to TRBJ1-2; the D is unclear. The V end was cut by 2 bases, the J end by 5 bases, with 6 bases between. The CDR3 length is 12 residues. CDR1 MGHRA and CDR2 YSYEKL come from the germline V gene. CDR3 region: CASSQKGYGYTF. The CDR3 region has the DNA TGCGCCAGCAGCCAAAAGGGATATGGCTACACCTTC.